Below, 10 T cell receptor beta chains from the same sample are listed, as sequenced in a study of blood T cell repertoires in COVID-19. Sequencing was performed with immunoSEQ multiplex PCR; in TCRdb, only in-frame clones are kept and a portion is missing. This table holds 250,000 or so clones, about 87% found once. Sequencing was done on a sample of PBMCs or T cells enriched from blood (not recorded which). The source is a woman in her 30s with acute COVID-19.

The chain employs TRBV11-2 and TRBJ2-2, with 11 nucleotides matching TRBD2. Trimming took 6 bases from V and 6 from J; bases not matched to a gene: 9. The CDR3 length is 16 residues. The germline gives CDR1 SGHAT, CDR2 FQNNGV. For the CDR3, the DNA is TGTGCCAGCAGTCCAAATAGCGGGGGGGCCGCCGGGGAGCTGTTTTTT. Its protein product is CASSPNSGGAAGELFF.

The chain couples TRBV6-2 or TRBV6-3 to TRBJ1-1; TRBD1 matches 7 bases. The germline V gene has CDR1 MNHEY and CDR2 SVGEGT. The CDR3 is 17 amino acids. V trimming: 2 bases; J trimming: 1 base; junction bases outside the gene matches: 10. CDR3 sequence (DNA): TGTGCCAGCAGTTACCCCATTCCGGGACAGAGGAACACTGAAGCTTTCTTT. Amino acids: CASSYPIPGQRNTEAFF.

This chain connects TRBV15 to TRBJ2-7; possibly TRBD2 for D (6 bases). Trimming shortened V by 5 bases and J by 0 bases, and 17 bases separated the two germline ends. CDR1 and CDR2 (germline): LNHNV, YYDKDF (reference sequence). This CDR3 has 16 residues. This CDR3 reads CATSPEGRGSSYEQYF. The CDR3 bases are TGTGCCACCAGCCCGGAAGGGCGGGGATCCTCCTACGAGCAGTACTTC.

This chain joins TRBV27 and TRBJ1-2; no definite D call. Trimming left V 6 bases short and J 8 bases short, with 13 bases between. The CDR3 has 12 residues. Germline CDR1 MNHEY, CDR2 SMNVEV (reference sequence). CDR3 region: CASRSSLAGYTF. In nucleotides, the CDR3 is TGTGCCAGCAGGTCCTCTTTAGCAGGCTACACCTTC.

This chain links TRBV11-3 with TRBJ1-3; the D is unclear. This CDR3 spans 13 amino acids. V was shortened by 2 bases and J by 4 bases, with 6 bases between the two germline ends. Germline CDR1 and CDR2: SGHNT and YENEEA. CDR3 DNA: TGTGCCAGCAGCTTATCCACAGGAAACACCATATATTTT. Protein: CASSLSTGNTIYF.

This clone was observed a handful of times. V and J are TRBV6-5 and TRBJ1-2, with 10 bases identical to TRBD1. This CDR3 is built from 14 residues. Trimming cost V 2 bases and J 8 bases; bases outside gene matches: 5. From germline, CDR1 is MNHEY and CDR2 SVGAGI. This chain's CDR3 is CASSYGGTGVGYTF. The CDR3 DNA reads as TGTGCCAGCAGTTACGGTGGGACAGGGGTCGGCTACACCTTC.

The V call is TRBV4-3, the J call TRBJ2-4, with 8 bases matching TRBD2. V was clipped by 1 base and J by 7 bases; unmatched bases: 9. Germline V gene data show CDR1 as LGHNA and CDR2 as YSLEER. The CDR3 has 16 residues. The CDR3 is CASSQARGGIWNIQYF. For the CDR3, the DNA is TGCGCCAGCAGCCAAGCCCGGGGGGGGATATGGAACATTCAGTACTTC.

The gene calls are TRBV13 and TRBJ2-3, with no clear D. V was shortened by 0 bases and J by 1 base, with 5 bases between the two germline ends. The germline V gene has CDR1 PRHDT and CDR2 FYEKMQ (reference sequence). CDR3 length: 14 amino acids. As DNA, the CDR3 is TGTGCCAGCAGCTTAGGCGCGGGCACAGATACGCAGTATTTT. This sequence encodes CASSLGAGTDTQYF.

The J gene is TRBJ1-2, the V gene TRBV6-2 or TRBV6-3; TRBD1 might be the D (6 bases). In germline, CDR1 is MNHEY, CDR2 SVGEGT. The germline V and J ends were trimmed by 0 bases and 2 bases, with 13 bases remaining between them. The CDR3 is made up of 16 amino acids. The CDR3 DNA reads as TGTGCCAGCAGTTACTCGACTTCAGGGGAGAACTATGGCTACACCTTC. This gives the protein CASSYSTSGENYGYTF.

This rearrangement joins TRBV4-2 to TRBJ1-4, with D uncertain. Deletions cut 0 bases from V and 4 bases from J, with 9 bases between. The CDR3 consists of 15 residues. Per the germline V gene, CDR1 is LGHNA and CDR2 is YNFKEQ. CDR3 protein: CASSQDPALNEKLFF. In nucleotides, the CDR3 is TGTGCCAGCAGCCAAGATCCAGCGCTTAATGAAAAACTGTTTTTT.